This T cell receptor (beta chain) appears in the sequencing data of a study of cytomegalovirus exposure and HLA in healthy donors. Study-level information: There were 85 million or so unique TCRs (from HLA-typed donors) in an early data release.

The PCR had 60 Vbeta and 13 Jbeta primers. Sequencing used immunoSEQ multiplex PCR; TCRdb keeps in-frame clones, though not all of them. The data show over 200,000 clones, roughly 90% seen once. Per germline, CDR1 MNHNS and CDR2 SASEGT. V shed 2 bases, J shed 2 bases, and the junction held 3 bases outside the gene matches. The CDR3 loop spans 14 amino acids. This clone was observed a handful of times. The V and J genes are TRBV6-1 and TRBJ2-7; 7 bases agree with TRBD1. Sequences were obtained from PBMCs. This sequence originates from a woman aged 18-35 years in good health and CMV-seronegative. For the CDR3, the DNA is TGTGCCAGCAGTGAAATGGGACAGACCTACGAGCAGTACTTC. It yields the protein CASSEMGQTYEQYF.